In its sample, the clone carrying this TCR beta chain is medium-sized. The CDR3 has 12 residues. Per germline, CDR1 LGHDT and CDR2 YNNKEL (reference sequence). V gave up 4 bases and J gave up 5 bases, with 6 bases separating them. Libraries were prepared by immunoSEQ multiplex PCR; TCRdb keeps only in-frame clonotypes and omits some of them. The repertoire has tens of thousands of clones, roughly 79% of them found once; the top ten carry more than 6.5%. The data derive from a study of blood T cell repertoires in COVID-19. Sequenced: peripheral blood. This receptor was identified in a man between 45 and 60 years old with COVID-19, enrolled during active disease. This chain uses TRBV3-1 (or the pseudogene TRBV3-2) with TRBJ1-5; the D is unclear. The CDR3 is CASSLGDQPQHF. As DNA, the CDR3 is TGTGCCAGCAGCCTCGGAGATCAGCCCCAGCATTTT.